A selection of T cell receptor beta chains follows, all from one sample in a study of chemoradiotherapy in HPV16-positive cancers. Measured with immunoSEQ multiplex PCR; TCRdb has only the in-frame clones, and not every one. Of 20,000 to 25,000 clones listed, around 87% are singletons. The material sequenced was blood, taken from a patient who underwent chemoradiotherapy. These receptors were obtained from a human donor with HPV-associated anogenital cancer. CDR3s include the opening cysteine and the closing phenylalanine or tryptophan. A D gene is named only where the DNA matches it firmly. Not all rows give a size; the values are once, few, many and, for expanded clones, a class.

TRBJ1-2 | 14 | . | . | TRBV18 | CASSPRTENYGYTF | TGTGCCAGCTCACCCCGGACGGAGAACTATGGCTACACCTTC
TRBJ1-1 | 13 | . | . | TRBV2 | CASSRQQNTEAFF | TGTGCCAGCAGCAGGCAGCAGAACACTGAAGCTTTCTTT
TRBJ1-5 | 15 | . | TRBD1 | TRBV18 | CASSHTTGTDQPQHF | TGTGCCAGCTCACATACGACAGGGACGGATCAGCCCCAGCATTTT
TRBJ1-1 | 13 | . | . | TRBV11-2 | CASSLEGDTEAFF | TGTGCCAGCAGCTTAGAAGGGGACACTGAAGCTTTCTTT
TRBJ1-4 | 17 | . | TRBD1 | TRBV7-9 | CASSGNIGDSLNEKLFF | TGTGCCAGCAGCGGTAATATTGGGGACAGTCTTAATGAAAAACTGTTTTTT
TRBJ1-1 | 14 | . | . | TRBV7-3 | CASSNAGVGTEAFF | TGTGCCAGCAGCAACGCAGGGGTTGGGACTGAAGCTTTCTTT
TRBJ2-3 | 19 | . | TRBD2 | TRBV5-5 | CASSLTVGLAGGWVDTQYF | TGTGCCAGCAGCTTGACGGTTGGACTAGCGGGAGGGTGGGTAGATACGCAGTATTTT
TRBJ2-1 | 15 | . | TRBD1 | TRBV6-4 | CASSQTGTGAHEQFF | TGTGCCAGCAGCCAAACCGGGACAGGGGCCCATGAGCAGTTCTTC
TRBJ2-5 | 16 | . | TRBD2 | TRBV19 | CASSIGSGRATETQYF | TGTGCCAGTAGTATTGGTAGCGGGAGGGCCACAGAGACCCAGTACTTC
TRBJ2-1 | 14 | . | . | TRBV9 | CASSYGGLYNEQFF | TGTGCCAGCAGCTACGGGGGCCTCTACAATGAGCAGTTCTTC
TRBJ2-5 | 14 | . | TRBD2 | TRBV29-1 | CSVAPSGRGETQYF | TGCAGCGTCGCACCTAGCGGGAGAGGAGAGACCCAGTACTTC
TRBJ1-2 | 14 | . | TRBD1 | TRBV11-2 | CASSSPDRGYGYTF | TGTGCCAGCAGCTCCCCGGACAGGGGCTATGGCTACACCTTC
TRBJ2-2 | 18 | . | TRBD2 | TRBV4-3 | CASSQGRTSDGATGELFF | TGCGCCAGCAGCCAAGGAAGGACTAGCGATGGGGCCACCGGGGAGCTGTTTTTT
TRBJ1-2 | 14 | . | . | TRBV9 | CASSVGIRPYGYTF | TGTGCCAGCAGCGTAGGGATCAGGCCCTATGGCTACACCTTC
TRBJ1-1 | 11 | . | . | TRBV7-2 | CASSPTQGAFF | TGTGCCAGCAGCCCTACTCAGGGGGCTTTCTTT
TRBJ2-7 | 16 | . | . | TRBV6-5 | CASSYSLGGTLYEQYF | TGTGCCAGCAGTTACTCTTTGGGGGGCACCCTCTACGAGCAGTACTTC
TRBJ1-4 | 16 | . | TRBD1 | TRBV28 | CASRYRPGQGWEKLFF | TGTGCCAGCAGATATCGACCGGGACAGGGCTGGGAAAAACTGTTTTTT
TRBJ1-1 | 14 | . | . | TRBV4-3 | CASSQDGRGIEAFF | TGCGCCAGCAGCCAAGACGGCAGAGGGATTGAAGCTTTCTTT
TRBJ2-2 | 16 | . | TRBD2 | TRBV6-5 | CASSYDLAGKTGELFF | TGTGCCAGCAGTTACGACCTAGCGGGTAAAACCGGGGAGCTGTTTTTT
TRBJ2-7 | 14 | . | TRBD1 | TRBV4-1 | CASSPRTGPYEQYF | TGCGCCAGCAGCCCCAGGACAGGACCCTACGAGCAGTACTTC
TRBJ2-7 | 14 | . | TRBD2 | TRBV7-2 | CASSYGGAPYEQYF | TGTGCCAGCAGCTACGGGGGGGCCCCCTACGAGCAGTACTTC
TRBJ2-5 | 13 | . | TRBD2 | TRBV5-4 | CASSFGGGETQYF | TGTGCCAGCAGCTTTGGGGGAGGGGAGACCCAGTACTTC
TRBJ1-2 | 13 | . | . | TRBV6-5 | CASGPTGHYGYTF | TGTGCCAGCGGACCGACAGGCCACTATGGCTACACCTTC
TRBJ2-6 | 18 | once | . | TRBV25-1 | CASSESLGGFSGANVLTF | TGTGCCAGCAGTGAATCGTTAGGGGGATTCTCTGGGGCCAACGTCCTGACTTTC
TRBJ2-5 | 16 | . | . | TRBV21-1 | CASSKTSLAGEETQYF | TGTGCCAGCAGCAAAACTTCCCTAGCGGGAGAGGAGACCCAGTACTTC
TRBJ1-5 | 16 | . | . | TRBV28 | CASSFGWRGSNQPQHF | TGTGCCAGCAGTTTTGGGTGGAGGGGGAGCAATCAGCCCCAGCATTTT
TRBJ2-6 | 13 | once | . | TRBV7-9 | CASSLVRANVLTF | TGTGCCAGCAGCTTAGTTCGGGCCAACGTCCTGACTTTC
TRBJ2-4 | 16 | . | TRBD1 | TRBV15 | CATSTGGHMSKNIQYF | TGTGCCACCAGCACAGGGGGTCACATGTCCAAAAACATTCAGTACTTC
TRBJ1-5 | 13 | . | . | TRBV10-2 | CASSASPDQPQHF | TGCGCCAGCAGCGCCAGCCCCGATCAGCCCCAGCATTTT
TRBJ2-1 | 15 | . | TRBD2 | TRBV10-2 | CASSDEREGDNEQFF | TGCGCCAGCAGTGATGAGCGGGAGGGAGACAATGAGCAGTTCTTC
TRBJ1-1 | 13 | once | . | TRBV19 | CASSIQGRTEAFF | TGTGCCAGTAGTATACAGGGTAGAACTGAAGCTTTCTTT
TRBJ2-2 | 16 | . | . | TRBV9 | CASSVDLRGANGELFF | TGTGCCAGCAGCGTAGATCTGAGAGGGGCAAACGGGGAGCTGTTTTTT
TRBJ1-2 | 12 | . | . | TRBV19 | CASSARGDGYTF | TGTGCCAGTAGTGCCAGGGGAGATGGCTACACCTTC
TRBJ2-2 | 14 | . | . | TRBV11-2 | CASSLAVWTGELFF | TGTGCCAGCAGCTTAGCGGTGTGGACCGGGGAGCTGTTTTTT
TRBJ1-4 | 15 | . | . | TRBV5-1 | CASRQTGLANEKLFF | TGCGCCAGCAGGCAAACAGGGTTGGCGAATGAAAAACTGTTTTTT
TRBJ2-1 | 14 | . | TRBD1 | TRBV10-3 | CAIRSATGRNEQFF | TGTGCCATCAGGTCAGCGACAGGGCGGAATGAGCAGTTCTTC
TRBJ1-2 | 13 | . | . | TRBV27 | CASSPQGLYGYTF | TGTGCCAGCAGTCCCCAGGGGCTTTATGGCTACACCTTC
TRBJ2-3 | 17 | . | TRBD2 | TRBV6-1 | CASSDGLAGGGQNTQYF | TGTGCCAGCAGTGACGGACTAGCGGGAGGCGGTCAAAATACGCAGTATTTT
TRBJ2-2 | 16 | . | . | TRBV6-6 | CASSYWGLADAGELFF | TGTGCCAGCAGTTACTGGGGGCTAGCGGACGCCGGGGAGCTGTTTTTT
TRBJ1-3 | 14 | . | . | TRBV7-2 | CASSLVQAGNTIYF | TGTGCCAGCAGCTTAGTCCAGGCTGGAAACACCATATATTTT
TRBJ2-7 | 13 | few | . | TRBV4-3 | CASSPELVGEQYF | TGCGCCAGCAGCCCTGAACTGGTGGGGGAGCAGTACTTC
TRBJ2-1 | 16 | . | TRBD1 | TRBV5-1 | CASSLEGAGSYNEQFF | TGCGCCAGCAGCTTGGAGGGGGCAGGCTCCTACAATGAGCAGTTCTTC
TRBJ2-5 | 13 | . | . | TRBV4-3 | CASSQGLGETQYF | TGCGCCAGCAGCCAAGGGCTGGGAGAGACCCAGTACTTC
TRBJ1-3 | 18 | . | . | TRBV7-2 | CASSTLPSARSSGNTIYF | TGTGCCAGCAGCACCCTACCCTCGGCCCGGAGCTCTGGAAACACCATATATTTT
TRBJ2-2 | 16 | . | . | TRBV27 | CASSLYGTRNTGELFF | TGTGCCAGCAGTTTGTACGGGACTCGGAACACCGGGGAGCTGTTTTTT
TRBJ1-2 | 15 | . | . | TRBV11-2 | CASSLEGRGVGGYTF | TGTGCCAGCAGCTTAGAGGGGAGGGGGGTCGGTGGCTACACCTTC
TRBJ1-2 | 15 | . | . | TRBV19 | CASSIEGTFNYGYTF | TGTGCCAGTAGTATAGAAGGGACATTTAACTATGGCTACACCTTC
TRBJ1-5 | 14 | . | . | TRBV7-2 | CASRPGAANQPQHF | TGTGCCAGCAGACCGGGAGCGGCCAATCAGCCCCAGCATTTT
TRBJ1-1 | 11 | . | . | TRBV5-5 | CASSQGPEAFF | TGTGCCAGCAGTCAAGGGCCCGAAGCTTTCTTT
TRBJ1-1 | 15 | . | . | TRBV6-5 | CASSYSRQTNTEAFF | TGTGCCAGCAGTTACTCCCGGCAGACAAACACTGAAGCTTTCTTT
TRBJ1-2 | 15 | few | TRBD1 | TRBV7-9 | CASSRDRGLNYGYTF | TGTGCCAGCAGTCGGGACAGGGGGTTGAACTATGGCTACACCTTC
TRBJ1-5 | 15 | . | . | TRBV6-6 | CASSYPRDSNQPQHF | TGTGCCAGCAGTTACCCCAGGGACAGCAATCAGCCCCAGCATTTT